One and the same sample provided the 6 T cell receptor beta chains below, sequenced in a study of response to subunit inactivated influenza vaccine (dated by TCRdb to 2016 to 2019). Receptor libraries were prepared by RT-PCR. The data were produced on an Illumina HiSeq 2500. The public reads were run again by TCRdb, first through fastp at Q25 and then through MiXCR, and only productive beta chains were kept. Each CDR3 protein appears once, grouped with its most common genes and DNA. In all, the sample holds a few hundred thousand distinct CDR3 sequences, and approximately 7.8% of those were seen once. The ten biggest clones cover roughly 13% of the sample. Sample: PBMCs from blood, taken about 23 months after vaccination. The origin of the receptors is a man between 50 and 69 years old who received an inactivated influenza vaccine. Donor details come from another sample of the same person, matched by shared clones.

This chain connects TRBV5-1 to TRBJ2-1; 10 bases line up with TRBD2. The V and J ends lost 4 bases and 7 bases, in that order; junction bases with no gene match: 5. Germline values: CDR1 SGHRS, CDR2 YFSETQ. The CDR3 consists of 14 residues. The CDR3 loop reads CASSPSTSGNEQFF. The CDR3 nucleotides read TGCGCCAGCAGCCCCTCGACTAGCGGGAATGAGCAGTTCTTC.

The rearrangement links TRBV20-1 to TRBJ2-7; D may be TRBD2 (5 bases). The CDR3 has 13 amino acids. Germline CDR1 is DFQATT and CDR2 is SNEGSKA (reference sequence). Trimming cost V 5 bases and J 0 bases, with 11 bases left between them. As DNA, the CDR3 is TGCAGTGCTCGACCACTAGTCTCCTACGAGCAGTACTTC. It encodes CSARPLVSYEQYF.

This clonotype was seen a handful of times. Germline and junction disagree at one end, which may indicate a read error. V is TRBV6-1 and J is TRBJ1-4; a weak D match, TRBD1 (6 bases). From germline, CDR1 is MNHNS and CDR2 SASEGT. This CDR3 is 14 amino acids long. The CDR3 reads CASSEGGGNEKLFF. The CDR3 bases are TGTGCCAGCAGCGAAGGAGGGGGTAATGAAAAACTGTTTTTT.

This clonotype was seen a handful of times. V gene TRBV12-3 or TRBV12-4 combines with J gene TRBJ1-2, with D uncertain. The CDR3 totals 17 residues. V was pared by 2 bases and J by 2 bases, with 18 bases between. This CDR3 reads CASSLSLNPKVNYGYTF. In DNA form, the CDR3 reads TGTGCCAGCAGTTTATCCCTGAACCCAAAGGTGAACTATGGCTACACCTTC.

This clonotype was recorded many times. The rearrangement uses TRBV29-1 and TRBJ2-3; D unclear. The CDR3 runs to 15 residues. Trimming removed 2 bases from V and 3 bases from J, with 15 bases in between. Germline V gene sequence: CDR1 SQVTM, CDR2 ANQGSEA. The CDR3 nucleotides read TGCAGCGTTGAAATTGATTTCCGTCGGACAGATACGCAGTATTTT. Residues: CSVEIDFRRTDTQYF.

This clonotype was observed a few times. V usage is TRBV18 and J usage is TRBJ2-4, with 7 bases identical to TRBD1. Germline CDR1 and CDR2: KGHSH and LQKENI. V lost 4 bases and J lost 2; bases outside the gene matches: 5. This CDR3 has 15 residues. The CDR3 is CASSLSQGSKNIQYF. CDR3 coding DNA: TGTGCCAGCTCACTCTCACAGGGGTCCAAAAACATTCAGTACTTC.